This T cell receptor beta chain appears in the sequencing data of a study of OX40 agonist ivuxolimab in advanced cancers. V was clipped by 4 bases and J by 1 base; unmatched bases: 3. This CDR3 is 16 amino acids long. Germline CDR1 and CDR2: SGHRS and YFSETQ. General study findings and limits: Partial responders receiving 0.1-3.0 mg/kg showed among the lowest clonal expansion. Low levels of normalized T-cell clonal expansion also appeared in some nonresponders. Among expanded peripheral T cells, antigen specificity went undetermined.

This clone showed up just once. Its antigen is not identified. TCRdb's table, derived via immunoSEQ multiplex PCR, lists solely in-frame clones and lacks some. The top ten clones hold 1% to 1.3% of a sample with tens of thousands of clones, 80% to 95% of them seen once. The J gene is TRBJ2-2, the V gene TRBV5-1; 11 bases fit TRBD2. This clonotype was sampled from an adult with an advanced solid tumor such as melanoma, head and neck, liver or kidney cancer. The sample was CD4+ or CD8+ T cells sorted from blood, taken in a trial of the OX40 agonist ivuxolimab. The CDR3 DNA reads as TGCGCCAGCAGCACAGGGACTAGCGGGAACACCGGGGAGCTGTTTTTT. Translating gives CASSTGTSGNTGELFF.